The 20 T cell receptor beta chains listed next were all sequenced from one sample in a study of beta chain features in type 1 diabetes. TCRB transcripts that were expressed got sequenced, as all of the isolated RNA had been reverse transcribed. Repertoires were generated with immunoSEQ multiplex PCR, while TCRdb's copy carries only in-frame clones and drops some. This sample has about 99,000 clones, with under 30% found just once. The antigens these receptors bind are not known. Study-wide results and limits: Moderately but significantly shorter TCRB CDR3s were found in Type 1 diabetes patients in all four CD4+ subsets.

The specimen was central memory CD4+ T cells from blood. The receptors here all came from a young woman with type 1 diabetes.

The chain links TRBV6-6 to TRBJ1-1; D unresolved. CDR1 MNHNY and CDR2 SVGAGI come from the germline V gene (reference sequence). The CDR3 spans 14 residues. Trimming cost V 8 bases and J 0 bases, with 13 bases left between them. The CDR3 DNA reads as TGTGCCAGCGAGGCTCCCTCGATGAACACTGAAGCTTTCTTT. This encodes CASEAPSMNTEAFF.

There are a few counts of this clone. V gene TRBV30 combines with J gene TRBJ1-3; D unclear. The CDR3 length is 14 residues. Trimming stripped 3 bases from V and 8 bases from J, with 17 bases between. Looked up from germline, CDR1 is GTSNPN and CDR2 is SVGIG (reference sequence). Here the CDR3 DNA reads TGTGCCTGGAGGGACTCCGTGGGAGAGGACACCATATATTTT. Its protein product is CAWRDSVGEDTIYF.

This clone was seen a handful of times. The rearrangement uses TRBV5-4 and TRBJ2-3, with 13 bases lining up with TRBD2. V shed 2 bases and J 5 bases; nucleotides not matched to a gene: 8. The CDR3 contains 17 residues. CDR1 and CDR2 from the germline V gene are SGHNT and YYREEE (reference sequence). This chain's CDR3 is CASSFQITSGRGDTQYF. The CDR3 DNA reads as TGTGCCAGCAGCTTCCAAATCACTAGCGGGAGGGGAGATACGCAGTATTTT.

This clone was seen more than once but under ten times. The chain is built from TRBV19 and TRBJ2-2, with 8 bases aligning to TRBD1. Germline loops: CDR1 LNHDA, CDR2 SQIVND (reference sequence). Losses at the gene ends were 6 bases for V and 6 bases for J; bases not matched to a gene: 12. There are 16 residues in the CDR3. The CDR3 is CASSGGTGRRSGELFF. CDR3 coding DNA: TGTGCCAGTAGCGGAGGGACAGGCCGAAGATCCGGGGAGCTGTTTTTT. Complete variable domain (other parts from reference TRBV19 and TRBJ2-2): DGGITQSPKYLFRKEGQNVTLSCEQNLNHDAMYWYRQDPGQGLRLIYYSQIVNDFQKGDIAEGYSVSREKKESFPLTVTSAQKNPTAFYLCASSGGTGRRSGELFFGEGSRLTVL.

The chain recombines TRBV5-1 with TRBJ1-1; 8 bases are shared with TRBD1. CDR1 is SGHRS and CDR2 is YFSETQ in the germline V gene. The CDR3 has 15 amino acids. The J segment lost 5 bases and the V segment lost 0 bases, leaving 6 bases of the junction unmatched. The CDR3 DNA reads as TGCGCCAGCAGCTTGGGGTCAGGGGGCAAGACTGAAGCTTTCTTT. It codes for CASSLGSGGKTEAFF.

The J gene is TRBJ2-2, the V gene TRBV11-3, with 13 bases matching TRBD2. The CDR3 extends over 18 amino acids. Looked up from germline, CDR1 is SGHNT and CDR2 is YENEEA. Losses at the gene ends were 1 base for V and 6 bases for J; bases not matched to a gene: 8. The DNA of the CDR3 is TGTGCCAGCAGCTTAGCTAGACGACTAGCGGGAGGATCCGGGGAGCTGTTTTTT. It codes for CASSLARRLAGGSGELFF.

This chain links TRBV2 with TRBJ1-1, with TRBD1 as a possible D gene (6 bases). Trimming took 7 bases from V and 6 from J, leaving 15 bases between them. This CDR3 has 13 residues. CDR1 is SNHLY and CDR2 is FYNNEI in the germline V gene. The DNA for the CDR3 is TGTGCCAGCACACGAACAGGGTTCTCTGAAGCTTTCTTT. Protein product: CASTRTGFSEAFF.

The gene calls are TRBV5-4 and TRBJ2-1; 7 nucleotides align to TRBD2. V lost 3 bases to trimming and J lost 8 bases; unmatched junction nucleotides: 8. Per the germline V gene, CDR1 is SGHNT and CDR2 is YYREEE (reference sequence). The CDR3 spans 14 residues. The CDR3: CASSSKWAGDEQFF. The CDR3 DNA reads TGTGCCAGCAGCTCCAAGTGGGCGGGAGATGAGCAGTTCTTC. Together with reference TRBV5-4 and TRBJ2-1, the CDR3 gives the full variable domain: ETGVTQSPTHLIKTRGQQVTLRCSSQSGHNTVSWYQQALGQGPQFIFQYYREEENGRGNFPPRFSGLQFPNYSSELNVNALELDDSALYLCASSSKWAGDEQFFGPGTRLTVL.

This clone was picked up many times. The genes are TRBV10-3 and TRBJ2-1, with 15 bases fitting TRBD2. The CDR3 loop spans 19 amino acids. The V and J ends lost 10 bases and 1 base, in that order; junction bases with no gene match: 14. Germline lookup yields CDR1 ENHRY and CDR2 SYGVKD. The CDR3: CATESAAGLAGGSYNEQFF. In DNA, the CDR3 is TGTGCCACGGAAAGCGCCGCGGGACTAGCGGGAGGTTCCTACAATGAGCAGTTCTTC.

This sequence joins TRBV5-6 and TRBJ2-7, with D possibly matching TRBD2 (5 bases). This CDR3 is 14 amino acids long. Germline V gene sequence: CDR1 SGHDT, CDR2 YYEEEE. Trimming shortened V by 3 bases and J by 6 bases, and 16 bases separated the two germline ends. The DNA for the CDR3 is TGTGCCAGCAGCTCGTCCCTGGGGAGCGGCGAGCAGTACGTC. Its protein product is CASSSSLGSGEQYV.

In DNA, the CDR3 is TGTGCCAGCGCTAGCCGGGACGGACTAGCGGGAGGGCCGGACGAGCAGTACGTC. Its protein is CASASRDGLAGGPDEQYV. This sequence joins TRBV27 and TRBJ2-7, with 15 nucleotides matching TRBD2. After removal of 8 bases from V and 5 bases from J, the junction contained 16 bases not matched to a gene. The CDR3 is 18 residues long. Per germline, CDR1 MNHEY and CDR2 SMNVEV (reference sequence).

CDR3 residues: CASSPAGGYYEQYF. DNA of the CDR3: TGTGCCAGCAGTCCCGCGGGCGGTTATTACGAGCAGTACTTC. This chain links TRBV28 with TRBJ2-7, with D possibly being TRBD2 (5 bases). The CDR3 contains 14 residues. V lost 5 bases and J 4 bases, leaving 15 bases between the germline ends. CDR1 MDHEN and CDR2 SYDVKM come from the germline V gene. Full variable domain (remainder filled in from reference TRBV28 and TRBJ2-7): DVKVTQSSRYLVKRTGEKVFLECVQDMDHENMFWYRQDPGLGLRLIYFSYDVKMKEKGDIPEGYSVSREKKERFSLILESASTNQTSMYLCASSPAGGYYEQYFGPGTRLTVT.

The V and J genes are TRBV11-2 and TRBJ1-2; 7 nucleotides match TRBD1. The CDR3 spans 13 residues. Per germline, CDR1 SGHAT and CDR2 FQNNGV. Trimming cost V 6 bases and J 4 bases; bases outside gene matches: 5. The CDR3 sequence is CASSRRDSYGYTF. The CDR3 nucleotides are TGTGCCAGCAGTCGCCGGGACAGCTATGGCTACACCTTC.

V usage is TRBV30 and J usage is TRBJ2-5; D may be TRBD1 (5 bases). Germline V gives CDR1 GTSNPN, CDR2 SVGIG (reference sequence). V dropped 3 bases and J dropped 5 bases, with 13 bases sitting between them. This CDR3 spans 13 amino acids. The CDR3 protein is CAWSHRGLETQYF. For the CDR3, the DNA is TGTGCCTGGAGCCATAGGGGTCTTGAGACCCAGTACTTC.

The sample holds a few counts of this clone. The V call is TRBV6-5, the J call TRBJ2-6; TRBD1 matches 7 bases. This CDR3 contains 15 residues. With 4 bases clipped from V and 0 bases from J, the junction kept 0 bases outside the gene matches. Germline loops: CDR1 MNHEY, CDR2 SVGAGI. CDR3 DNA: TGTGCCAGCAGTTGGGACAGCTCTGGGGCCAACGTCCTGACTTTC. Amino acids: CASSWDSSGANVLTF.

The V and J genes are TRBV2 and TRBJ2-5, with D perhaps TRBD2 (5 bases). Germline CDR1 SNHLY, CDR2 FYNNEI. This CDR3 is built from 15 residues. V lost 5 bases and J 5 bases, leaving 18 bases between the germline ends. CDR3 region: CASSPQTRPGETQYF. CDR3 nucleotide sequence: TGTGCCAGCAGTCCTCAAACCCGACCGGGGGAGACCCAGTACTTC.

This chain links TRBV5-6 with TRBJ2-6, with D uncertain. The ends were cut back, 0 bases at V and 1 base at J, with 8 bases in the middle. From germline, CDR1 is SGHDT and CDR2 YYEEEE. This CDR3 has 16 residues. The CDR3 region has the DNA TGTGCCAGCAGCTTGGGACTGTTGTCTGGGGCCAACGTCCTGACTTTC. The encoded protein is CASSLGLLSGANVLTF.

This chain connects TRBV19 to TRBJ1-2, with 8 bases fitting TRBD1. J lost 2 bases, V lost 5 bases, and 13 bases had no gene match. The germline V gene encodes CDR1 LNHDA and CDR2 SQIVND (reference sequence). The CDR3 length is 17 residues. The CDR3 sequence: CASSSGTGAINNYGYTF. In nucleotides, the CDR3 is TGTGCCAGTAGTTCAGGGACAGGTGCCATCAACAACTATGGCTACACCTTC.

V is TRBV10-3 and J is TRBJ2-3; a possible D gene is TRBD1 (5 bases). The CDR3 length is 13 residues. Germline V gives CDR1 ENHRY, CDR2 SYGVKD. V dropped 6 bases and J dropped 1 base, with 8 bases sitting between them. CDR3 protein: CAISQGGTDTQYF. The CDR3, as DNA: TGTGCCATCAGCCAGGGTGGCACAGATACGCAGTATTTT.

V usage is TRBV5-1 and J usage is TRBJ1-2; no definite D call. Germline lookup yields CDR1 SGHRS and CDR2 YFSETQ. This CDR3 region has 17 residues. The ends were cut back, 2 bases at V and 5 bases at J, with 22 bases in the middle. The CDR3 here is CASSLGGGPAAGYGYTF. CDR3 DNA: TGCGCCAGCAGCTTAGGAGGCGGGCCCGCCGCTGGATATGGCTACACCTTC. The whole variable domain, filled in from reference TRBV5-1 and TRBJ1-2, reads KAGVTQTPRYLIKTRGQQVTLSCSPISGHRSVSWYQQTPGQGLQFLFEYFSETQRNKGNFPGRFSGRQFSNSRSEMNVSTLELGDSALYLCASSLGGGPAAGYGYTFGSGTRLTVV.